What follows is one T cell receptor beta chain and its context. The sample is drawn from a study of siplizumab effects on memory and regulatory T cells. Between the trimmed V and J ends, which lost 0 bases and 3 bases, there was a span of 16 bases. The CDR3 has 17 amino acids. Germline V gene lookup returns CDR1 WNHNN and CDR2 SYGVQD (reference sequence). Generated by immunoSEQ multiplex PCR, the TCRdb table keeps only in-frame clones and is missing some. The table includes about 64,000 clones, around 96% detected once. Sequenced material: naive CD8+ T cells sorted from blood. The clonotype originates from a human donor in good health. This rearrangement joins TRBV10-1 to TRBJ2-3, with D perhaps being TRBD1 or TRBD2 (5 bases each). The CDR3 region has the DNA TGCGCCAGCAGTGAGTCGAAGTCGCCGGGGCTGACAGATACGCAGTATTTT. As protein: CASSESKSPGLTDTQYF.